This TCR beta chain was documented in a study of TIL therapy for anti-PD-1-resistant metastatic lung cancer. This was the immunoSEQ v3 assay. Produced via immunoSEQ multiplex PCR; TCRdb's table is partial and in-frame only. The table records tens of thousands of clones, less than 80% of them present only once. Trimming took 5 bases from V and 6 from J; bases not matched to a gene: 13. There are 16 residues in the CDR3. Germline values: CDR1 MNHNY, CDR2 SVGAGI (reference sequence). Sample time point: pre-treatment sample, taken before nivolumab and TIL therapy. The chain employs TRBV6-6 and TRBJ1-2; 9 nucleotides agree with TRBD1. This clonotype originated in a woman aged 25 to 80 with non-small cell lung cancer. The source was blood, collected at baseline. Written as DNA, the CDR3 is TGTGCCAGCAGTCGCCGGGACAGGGCGCTGAAACATGGCTACACCTTC. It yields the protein CASSRRDRALKHGYTF.